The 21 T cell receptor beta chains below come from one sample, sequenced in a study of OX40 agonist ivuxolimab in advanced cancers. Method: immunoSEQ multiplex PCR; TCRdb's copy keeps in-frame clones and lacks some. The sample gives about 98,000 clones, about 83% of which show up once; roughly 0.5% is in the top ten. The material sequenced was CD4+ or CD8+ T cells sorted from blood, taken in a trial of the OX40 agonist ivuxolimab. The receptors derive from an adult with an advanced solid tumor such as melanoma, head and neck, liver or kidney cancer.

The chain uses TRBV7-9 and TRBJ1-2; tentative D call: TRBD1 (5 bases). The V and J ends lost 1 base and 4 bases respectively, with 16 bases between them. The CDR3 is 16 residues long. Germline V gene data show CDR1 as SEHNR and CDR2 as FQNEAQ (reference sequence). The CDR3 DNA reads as TGTGCCAGCAGCTTAGTGGTGGGGCAGGGCGGCTATGGCTACACCTTC. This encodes CASSLVVGQGGYGYTF.

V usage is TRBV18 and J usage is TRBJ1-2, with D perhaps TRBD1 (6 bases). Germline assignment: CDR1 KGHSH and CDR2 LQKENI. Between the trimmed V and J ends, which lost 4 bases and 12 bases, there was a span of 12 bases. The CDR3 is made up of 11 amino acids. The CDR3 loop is CASSQGGVDTF. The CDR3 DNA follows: TGTGCCAGCTCACAGGGGGGCGTCGACACCTTC. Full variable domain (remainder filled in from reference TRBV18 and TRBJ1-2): NAGVMQNPRHLVRRRGQEARLRCSPMKGHSHVYWYRQLPEEGLKFMVYLQKENIIDESGMPKERFSAEFPKEGPSILRIQQVVRGDSAAYFCASSQGGVDTFGSGTRLTVV.

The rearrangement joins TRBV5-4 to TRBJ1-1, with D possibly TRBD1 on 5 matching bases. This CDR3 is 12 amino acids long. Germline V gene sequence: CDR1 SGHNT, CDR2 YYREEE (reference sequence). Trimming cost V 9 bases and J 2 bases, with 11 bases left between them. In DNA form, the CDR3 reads TGTGCCACCCAGACAGAAAACACTGAAGCTTTCTTT. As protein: CATQTENTEAFF.

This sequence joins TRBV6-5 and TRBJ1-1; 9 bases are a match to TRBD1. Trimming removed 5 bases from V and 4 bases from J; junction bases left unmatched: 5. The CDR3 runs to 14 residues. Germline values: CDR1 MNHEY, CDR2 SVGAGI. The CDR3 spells CASSRGQGRTEAFF. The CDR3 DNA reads TGTGCCAGCAGTCGAGGACAGGGGCGCACTGAAGCTTTCTTT.

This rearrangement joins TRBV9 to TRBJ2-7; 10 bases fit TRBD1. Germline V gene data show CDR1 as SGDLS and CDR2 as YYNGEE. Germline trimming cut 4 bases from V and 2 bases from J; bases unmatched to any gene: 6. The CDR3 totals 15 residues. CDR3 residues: CASSSRTGGTYEQYF. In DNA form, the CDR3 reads TGTGCCAGCAGCTCACGGACAGGGGGAACCTACGAGCAGTACTTC.

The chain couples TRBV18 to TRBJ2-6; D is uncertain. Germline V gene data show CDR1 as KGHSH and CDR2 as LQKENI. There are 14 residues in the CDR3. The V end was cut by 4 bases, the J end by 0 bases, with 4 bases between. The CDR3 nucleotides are TGTGCCAGCTCACGTGACTCTGGGGCCAACGTCCTGACTTTC. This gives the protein CASSRDSGANVLTF.

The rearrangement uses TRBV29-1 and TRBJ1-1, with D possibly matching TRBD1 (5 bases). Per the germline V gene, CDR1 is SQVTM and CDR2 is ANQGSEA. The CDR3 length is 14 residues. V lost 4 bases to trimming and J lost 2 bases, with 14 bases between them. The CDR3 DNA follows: TGCAGCGTTGCCCATTTTGGGGGAAACACTGAAGCTTTCTTT. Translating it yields CSVAHFGGNTEAFF.

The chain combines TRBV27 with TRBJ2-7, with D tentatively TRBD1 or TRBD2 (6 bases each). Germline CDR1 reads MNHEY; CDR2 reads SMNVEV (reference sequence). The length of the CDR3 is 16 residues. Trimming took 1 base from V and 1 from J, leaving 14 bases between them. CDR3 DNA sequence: TGTGCCAGCAGTTTATTGGGGGGCGCTGGGTCCTACGAGCAGTACTTC. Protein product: CASSLLGGAGSYEQYF.

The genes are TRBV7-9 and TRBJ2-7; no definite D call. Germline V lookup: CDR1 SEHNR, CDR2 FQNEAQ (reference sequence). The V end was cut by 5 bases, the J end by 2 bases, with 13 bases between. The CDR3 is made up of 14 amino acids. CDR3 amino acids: CASSPQTGPYEQYF. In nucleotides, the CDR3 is TGTGCCAGCAGCCCTCAGACGGGTCCCTACGAGCAGTACTTC. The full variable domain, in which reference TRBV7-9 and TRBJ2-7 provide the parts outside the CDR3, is DTGVSQNPRHKITKRGQNVTFRCDPISEHNRLYWYRQTLGQGPEFLTYFQNEAQLEKSRLLSDRFSAERPKGSFSTLEIQRTEQGDSAMYLCASSPQTGPYEQYFGPGTRLTVT.

The CDR3 coding sequence is TGTGCCAGCAGGGGTTGGGACGTCCGGGGGTCCTACGAGCAGTACTTC. This sequence encodes CASRGWDVRGSYEQYF. V and J are TRBV28 and TRBJ2-7; TRBD2 is a possible D gene (6 bases). CDR3 size: 16 residues. V was shortened by 6 bases and J by 1 base, with 19 bases between the two germline ends. Germline CDR1 reads MDHEN; CDR2 reads SYDVKM.

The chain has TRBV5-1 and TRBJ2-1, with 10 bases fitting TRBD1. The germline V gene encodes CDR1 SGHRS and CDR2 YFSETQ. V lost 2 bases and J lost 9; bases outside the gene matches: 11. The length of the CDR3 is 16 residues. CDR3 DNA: TGCGCCAGCAGCTTTGGTGGTGGGACAGGGGACGCTGAGCAGTTCTTC. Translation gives CASSFGGGTGDAEQFF.

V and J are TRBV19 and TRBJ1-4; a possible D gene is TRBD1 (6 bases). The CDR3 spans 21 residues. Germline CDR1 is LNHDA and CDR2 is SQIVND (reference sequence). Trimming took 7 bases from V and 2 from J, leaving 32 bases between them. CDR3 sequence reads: CASKGEGESSTIFETNEKLFF. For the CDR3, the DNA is TGTGCCAGTAAGGGTGAGGGGGAATCCTCGACAATCTTTGAGACTAATGAAAAACTGTTTTTT.

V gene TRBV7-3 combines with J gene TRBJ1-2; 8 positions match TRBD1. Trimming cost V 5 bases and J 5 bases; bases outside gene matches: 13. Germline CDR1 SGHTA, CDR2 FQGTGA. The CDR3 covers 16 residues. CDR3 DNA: TGTGCCAGCAGCCCCGGGACAGGATCGTTCGTTTATGGCTACACCTTC. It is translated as CASSPGTGSFVYGYTF.

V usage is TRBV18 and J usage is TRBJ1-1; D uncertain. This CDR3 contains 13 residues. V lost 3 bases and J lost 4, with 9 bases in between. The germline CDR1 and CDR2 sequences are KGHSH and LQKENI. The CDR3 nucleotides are TGTGCCAGCTCACCTGGTCTGTTCACTGAAGCTTTCTTT. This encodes CASSPGLFTEAFF. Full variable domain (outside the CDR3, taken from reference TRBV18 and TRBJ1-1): NAGVMQNPRHLVRRRGQEARLRCSPMKGHSHVYWYRQLPEEGLKFMVYLQKENIIDESGMPKERFSAEFPKEGPSILRIQQVVRGDSAAYFCASSPGLFTEAFFGQGTRLTVV.

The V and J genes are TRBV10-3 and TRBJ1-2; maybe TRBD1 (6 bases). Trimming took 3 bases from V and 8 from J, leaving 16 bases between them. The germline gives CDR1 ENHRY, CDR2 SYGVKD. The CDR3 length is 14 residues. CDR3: CAISDRKGEAGYTF. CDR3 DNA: TGTGCCATCAGTGACCGTAAGGGGGAAGCGGGCTACACCTTC.

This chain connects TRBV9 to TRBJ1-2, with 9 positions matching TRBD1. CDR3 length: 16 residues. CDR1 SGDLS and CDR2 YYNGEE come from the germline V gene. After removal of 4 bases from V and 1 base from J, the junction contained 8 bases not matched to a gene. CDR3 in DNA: TGTGCCAGCAGCCCACGGGACAGGGCAATTAACTATGGCTACACCTTC. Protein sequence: CASSPRDRAINYGYTF.

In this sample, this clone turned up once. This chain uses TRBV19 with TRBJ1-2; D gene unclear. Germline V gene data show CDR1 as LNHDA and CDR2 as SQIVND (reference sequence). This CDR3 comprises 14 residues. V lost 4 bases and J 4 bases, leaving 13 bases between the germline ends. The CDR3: CASSRDGDSYGYTF. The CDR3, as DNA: TGTGCCAGTAGTAGAGACGGGGATAGCTATGGCTACACCTTC.

The CDR3 region is CASRAAGQAYGYTF. The CDR3 DNA follows: TGTGCCAGCAGAGCAGCGGGACAGGCCTATGGCTACACCTTC. V usage is TRBV6-1 and J usage is TRBJ1-2; 8 nucleotides agree with TRBD1. In germline, CDR1 is MNHNS, CDR2 SASEGT. This CDR3 comprises 14 residues. Trimming cost V 6 bases and J 4 bases; bases outside gene matches: 7.

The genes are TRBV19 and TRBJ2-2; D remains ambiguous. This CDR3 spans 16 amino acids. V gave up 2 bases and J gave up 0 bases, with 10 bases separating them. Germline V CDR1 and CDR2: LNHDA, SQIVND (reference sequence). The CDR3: CASSIRQIANTGELFF. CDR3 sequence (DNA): TGTGCCAGTAGTATAAGGCAGATCGCGAACACCGGGGAGCTGTTTTTT.

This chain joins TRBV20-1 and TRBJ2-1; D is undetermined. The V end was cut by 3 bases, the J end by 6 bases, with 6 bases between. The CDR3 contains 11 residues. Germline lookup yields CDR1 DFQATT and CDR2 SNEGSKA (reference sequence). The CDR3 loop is CSASLANEQFF. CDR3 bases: TGCAGTGCTAGTTTGGCCAATGAGCAGTTCTTC.

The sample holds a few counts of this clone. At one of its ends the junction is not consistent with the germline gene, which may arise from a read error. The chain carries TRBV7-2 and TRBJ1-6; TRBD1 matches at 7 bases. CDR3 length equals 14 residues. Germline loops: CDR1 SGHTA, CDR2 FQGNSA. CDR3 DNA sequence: TGTGCCAGCACCTTAGACAGGGTTCAATCACCCCTCCACTTT. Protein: CASTLDRVQSPLHF.